The entry below gives a single T cell receptor (beta chain) sequence along with its context. The antigen remains undetermined. CDR1 is SGHRS, CDR2 YFSETQ, per germline. Germline trimming cut 0 bases from V and 1 base from J; bases unmatched to any gene: 4. The CDR3 contains 16 residues. TCRdb keeps only in-frame clones here, not all; method: immunoSEQ multiplex PCR. The data hold about 270,000 clones, with about 86% observed a single time. The data were taken from a study of cytomegalovirus exposure and HLA in healthy donors. Study as a whole: The roughly 120 validation repertoires and the approximately 630 first-cohort repertoires shared a platform, a later analysis reported.

Points from the study as a whole: Three chains tied to CMV proved CMV antigen-specific in vitro. 164 TCR beta chains were listed as cytomegalovirus-associated.

The sequenced material came from PBMCs. This receptor was identified in a woman aged 18-29 years in good health and CMV-seronegative. The chain employs TRBV5-1 and TRBJ2-5; 9 nucleotides line up with TRBD2. CDR3 in amino acids: CASSLEVAGAQETQYF. Written as DNA, the CDR3 is TGCGCCAGCAGCTTGGAGGTAGCGGGAGCCCAAGAGACCCAGTACTTC.